This T cell receptor (beta chain) stems from a study of T cells in localized non-small cell lung cancer. Germline V gives CDR1 SGHAT, CDR2 FQDESV (reference sequence). The CDR3 length is 15 residues. The V gene lost 2 bases and the J gene lost 2 bases, with 10 bases spanning the gap. This clone was seen just once. Generated by immunoSEQ multiplex PCR, the TCRdb table keeps only in-frame clones and is missing some. The sample lists tens of thousands of clones; 70% to 80% were seen once. The sample here was peripheral blood, taken before any cancer treatment. The chain combines TRBV11-1 with TRBJ2-1; no firm D call. The source is a man aged 40 to 69 with stage I squamous cell lung carcinoma. CDR3 nucleotides: TGTGCCAGCAGCTTAAACAGACGGGCCTACAATGAGCAGTTCTTC. Its protein product is CASSLNRRAYNEQFF.